This entry lists 11 T cell receptor beta chains sequenced from one sample in a study of blood T cell repertoires in COVID-19. Profiled with immunoSEQ multiplex PCR; TCRdb holds only in-frame clones, not every one. The data contain fewer than 200,000 clones, roughly 80% of them singletons. The sample consisted of peripheral blood. The receptors stem from a man aged 60 to 69 with acute or convalescent COVID-19.

The rearrangement uses TRBV19 and TRBJ2-3; 12 positions agree with TRBD1. Trimming took 3 bases from V and 7 from J; bases not matched to a gene: 5. CDR1 is LNHDA, CDR2 SQIVND, per germline (reference sequence). The CDR3 loop spans 15 amino acids. This chain's CDR3 is CASSMWGQGANTQYF. The CDR3 DNA sequence: TGTGCCAGTAGTATGTGGGGACAGGGGGCGAATACGCAGTATTTT.

The V call is TRBV19, the J call TRBJ2-2, with 7 bases fitting TRBD1. The V segment lost 5 bases and the J segment 4 bases; nucleotides outside the gene matches: 1. The CDR3 consists of 13 residues. Germline V gives CDR1 LNHDA, CDR2 SQIVND (reference sequence). CDR3 loop: CASSGDSTGELFF. CDR3 nucleotides: TGTGCCAGTAGTGGGGACAGCACCGGGGAGCTGTTTTTT.

V usage is TRBV6-2 or TRBV6-3 and J usage is TRBJ2-7, with D perhaps TRBD1 (6 bases). V lost 5 bases to trimming and J lost 4 bases, with 18 bases between them. The CDR3 length is 15 residues. Germline V gene lookup returns CDR1 MNHEY and CDR2 SVGEGT. This CDR3 reads CASSPDSTSRYEQYF. The CDR3 nucleotides read TGTGCCAGCAGTCCGGACAGTACTTCAAGGTACGAGCAGTACTTC.

This chain links TRBV2 with TRBJ1-5; maybe TRBD1 (5 bases). Trimming took 2 bases from V and 9 from J, leaving 11 bases between them. This CDR3 has 13 residues. Germline V gene lookup returns CDR1 SNHLY and CDR2 FYNNEI. The CDR3 DNA is TGTGCCAGCAGTGAAAGGGGTGAGGCGCCCCAGCATTTT. Translating it yields CASSERGEAPQHF.

The chain links TRBV19 to TRBJ1-5; D is undetermined. The germline V gene has CDR1 LNHDA and CDR2 SQIVND (reference sequence). The germline V and J ends were trimmed by 7 bases and 0 bases, with 7 bases remaining between them. This CDR3 contains 13 residues. CDR3 region: CASKLLSNQPQHF. The CDR3 DNA sequence: TGTGCCAGTAAGTTACTTAGCAATCAGCCCCAGCATTTT.

The chain has TRBV4-3 and TRBJ2-2; 8 nucleotides agree with TRBD2. The CDR3 loop spans 16 amino acids. V was clipped by 3 bases and J by 5 bases; unmatched bases: 8. From germline, CDR1 is LGHNA and CDR2 YSLEER. CDR3 in amino acids: CASSQEAGEGTGELFF. The CDR3 coding sequence is TGCGCCAGCAGCCAGGAAGCGGGGGAGGGGACCGGGGAGCTGTTTTTT.

Only a few counts were recorded for this clone. This chain connects TRBV30 to TRBJ1-3; D may be TRBD1 (6 bases). Germline V gene sequence: CDR1 GTSNPN, CDR2 SVGIG (reference sequence). This CDR3 spans 13 amino acids. The CDR3 protein is CAGRGALGNTIYF. The CDR3 bases are TGTGCAGGACGGGGGGCGCTTGGAAACACCATATATTTT.

The V gene is TRBV5-1, the J gene TRBJ1-2; 9 bases match TRBD1. V lost 4 bases, J lost 10 bases, and 11 bases stayed unmatched. CDR1 is SGHRS, CDR2 YFSETQ, per germline. This CDR3 comprises 14 residues. The CDR3 reads CASSPQGQGMPYTF. The CDR3 coding sequence is TGCGCCAGCAGCCCACAAGGACAGGGGATGCCCTACACCTTC.

The chain is built from TRBV7-9 and TRBJ1-6; D remains unclear. The germline V and J ends were trimmed by 5 bases and 5 bases, with 19 bases remaining between them. This CDR3 comprises 17 residues. Germline assignment: CDR1 SEHNR and CDR2 FQNEAQ (reference sequence). CDR3: CASSPSLGVWDNSPLHF. The DNA of the CDR3 is TGTGCCAGCAGCCCCTCCCTCGGGGTGTGGGATAATTCACCCCTCCACTTT.

This clone turned up a few times. The rearrangement joins TRBV9 to TRBJ1-1; 7 positions agree with TRBD1. The CDR3 runs 13 residues. Per germline, CDR1 SGDLS and CDR2 YYNGEE. V shed 4 bases, J shed 6 bases, and the junction held 6 bases outside the gene matches. The CDR3 here is CASSIGGEPEAFF. CDR3 nucleotide sequence: TGTGCCAGCAGCATAGGGGGCGAACCTGAAGCTTTCTTT. The full variable domain, with the rest looked up from reference TRBV9 and TRBJ1-1, is DSGVTQTPKHLITATGQRVTLRCSPRSGDLSVYWYQQSLDQGLQFLIQYYNGEERAKGNILERFSAQQFPDLHSELNLSSLELGDSALYFCASSIGGEPEAFFGQGTRLTVV.

The chain uses TRBV7-9 and TRBJ1-2; D gene unclear. The CDR3 loop spans 14 amino acids. V lost 1 base to trimming and J lost 6 bases, with 12 bases between them. CDR1 SEHNR and CDR2 FQNEAQ come from the germline V gene (reference sequence). The CDR3 nucleotides are TGTGCCAGCAGCTTAGAAAGAGGGTTGCATGGCTACACCTTC. This gives the protein CASSLERGLHGYTF. Looking up the rest from reference TRBV7-9 and TRBJ1-2 gives the full variable domain: DTGVSQNPRHKITKRGQNVTFRCDPISEHNRLYWYRQTLGQGPEFLTYFQNEAQLEKSRLLSDRFSAERPKGSFSTLEIQRTEQGDSAMYLCASSLERGLHGYTFGSGTRLTVV.